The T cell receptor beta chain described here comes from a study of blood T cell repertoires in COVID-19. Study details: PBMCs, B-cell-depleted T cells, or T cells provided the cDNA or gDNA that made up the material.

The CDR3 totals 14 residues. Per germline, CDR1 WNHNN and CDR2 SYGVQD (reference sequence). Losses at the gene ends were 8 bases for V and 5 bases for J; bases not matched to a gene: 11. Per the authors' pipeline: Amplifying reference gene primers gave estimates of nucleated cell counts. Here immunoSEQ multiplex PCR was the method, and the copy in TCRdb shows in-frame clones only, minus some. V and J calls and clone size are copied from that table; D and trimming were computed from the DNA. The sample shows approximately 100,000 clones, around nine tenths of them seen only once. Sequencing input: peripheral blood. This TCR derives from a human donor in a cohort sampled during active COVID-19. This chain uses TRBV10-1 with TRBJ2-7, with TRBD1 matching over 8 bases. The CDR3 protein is CASSPPDRVNEQYF. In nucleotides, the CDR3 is TGCGCCAGCTCCCCGCCGGACAGGGTTAACGAGCAGTACTTC.